Each of the 22 T cell receptor beta chains below was sequenced from the same sample in a study of sequential checkpoint blockade in melanoma (dated by TCRdb to the late 2010s). Library preparation was by the immunoSEQ multiplex PCR assay. TCRdb holds this immuneACCESS table with in-frame rearrangements only. Some clones are missing; in checked studies, unresolved V genes explain under half, and the rest has no known cause. For this sample there are approximately 2,100 clones; about 19% appear just once. Approximately 18% of the sample comes from the top ten. The treatment or condition label for this specimen denotes: randomized to nivolumab then ipilimumab (arm A) or the reverse (arm B). This sample comprised tumor tissue (inferred from file names), obtained from a patient given nivolumab and ipilimumab in sequence. Source of these receptors: a human donor with melanoma.

The chain carries TRBV5-1 and TRBJ2-3, with TRBD2 identical over 7 bases. Trimming removed 5 bases from V and 5 bases from J; junction bases left unmatched: 11. The CDR3 is made up of 15 amino acids. CDR1 and CDR2 (germline): SGHRS, YFSETQ. CDR3 nucleotide sequence: TGCGCCAGCAGACCACGAACGGGAGGTGGAGATACGCAGTATTTT. The encoded protein is CASRPRTGGGDTQYF. The whole variable domain, remainder taken from reference TRBV5-1 and TRBJ2-3, is KAGVTQTPRYLIKTRGQQVTLSCSPISGHRSVSWYQQTPGQGLQFLFEYFSETQRNKGNFPGRFSGRQFSNSRSEMNVSTLELGDSALYLCASRPRTGGGDTQYFGPGTRLTVL.

V and J are TRBV12-5 and TRBJ1-6; D is ambiguous. The CDR3 totals 13 residues. Germline CDR1 reads LGHNT; CDR2 reads FRNRAP. DNA of the CDR3: TGTGCCAGCAAACCCACGAGTAATTCACCCCTCCACTTT. Protein: CASKPTSNSPLHF.

This clone has a count of ten or more. An end of the junction does not agree with germline; a read error may underlie this. The rearrangement joins TRBV6-8 to TRBJ1-2; maybe TRBD1 (6 bases). CDR3 length equals 14 residues. The germline gives CDR1 MNHGY, CDR2 SAAAGT. CDR3 amino acids: CAISVRQAYYGYTF. The DNA of the CDR3 is TGTGCCATCAGTGTCCGACAGGCCTACTATGGCTACACCTTC.

This clone qualifies as medium-sized. The DNA for the CDR3 is TGTGCCAGCAGTGTATTCGTTCAGGTTAGGCGGGCCACTGAAGCTTTCTTT. Protein: CASSVFVQVRRATEAFF. The chain couples TRBV6-8 to TRBJ1-1; D gene unclear. The V gene lost 5 bases and the J gene lost 4 bases, with 23 bases spanning the gap. Germline V gene sequence: CDR1 MNHGY, CDR2 SAAAGT. The CDR3 covers 17 residues.

This clone showed up just a few times. This sequence joins TRBV6-8 and TRBJ2-3; weak D call: TRBD2 (7 bases). Germline CDR1 MNHGY, CDR2 SAAAGT. Trimming removed 5 bases at V and 2 bases at J, with 14 bases between. The CDR3 spans 15 residues. The CDR3 protein is CASSDGGQFTDTQYF. DNA for the CDR3: TGTGCCAGCAGTGACGGGGGGCAGTTCACAGATACGCAGTATTTT.

The CDR3 DNA reads as TGCGCCAGCAGCTTGGCCGCGAGCGGGAGGAATGAGCAGTTCTTC. Translated: CASSLAASGRNEQFF. The genes are TRBV5-1 and TRBJ2-1; TRBD2 agrees at 9 bases. The CDR3 sequence is 15 residues long. V dropped 0 bases and J dropped 7; count of bases not matched to a gene: 5. Germline CDR1 is SGHRS and CDR2 is YFSETQ.

The V call is TRBV11-3, the J call TRBJ2-2; 7 nucleotides match TRBD2. Germline CDR1 is SGHNT and CDR2 is YENEEA. The CDR3 loop spans 16 amino acids. The V segment lost 3 bases and the J segment 7 bases; nucleotides outside the gene matches: 11. CDR3 DNA: TGTGCCAGCAGCTTTCGGGCGACTAGCCGGGGCGGGGAGCTGTTTTTT. Translating it yields CASSFRATSRGGELFF. Based on the CDR3 plus reference TRBV11-3 and TRBJ2-2, the full variable domain is EAGVVQSPRYKIIEKKQPVAFWCNPISGHNTLYWYLQNLGQGPELLIRYENEEAVDDSQLPKDRFSAERLKGVDSTLKIQPAELGDSAVYLCASSFRATSRGGELFFGEGSRLTVL.

The rearrangement uses TRBV28 and TRBJ1-2, with D uncertain. The germline V and J ends were trimmed by 4 bases and 8 bases, with 11 bases remaining between them. In germline, CDR1 is MDHEN, CDR2 SYDVKM. The CDR3 is 12 amino acids. The CDR3 loop reads CASSSPTNGYTF. The CDR3 region has the DNA TGTGCCAGCAGTTCACCCACCAACGGCTACACCTTC.

This clone was picked up many times. J is TRBJ2-7 and V is TRBV11-3; 8 nucleotides match TRBD1. From germline, CDR1 is SGHNT and CDR2 YENEEA. CDR3 length: 14 residues. V lost 5 bases, J lost 3 bases, and 6 bases stayed unmatched. The CDR3 sequence is CASSPTGGSYEQYF. The CDR3, as DNA: TGTGCCAGCAGCCCCACAGGGGGTAGCTACGAGCAGTACTTC.

At least ten counts were recorded for this clone. The chain recombines TRBV11-3 with TRBJ2-1, with 8 bases lining up with TRBD2. V was pared by 3 bases and J by 7 bases, with 5 bases of the junction left unmatched. Germline V gene lookup returns CDR1 SGHNT and CDR2 YENEEA. The CDR3 runs to 14 residues. As DNA, the CDR3 is TGTGCCAGCAGCTTGGGGACGGGGGGGAATGAGCAGTTCTTC. It encodes CASSLGTGGNEQFF.

This clone has more than one count but fewer than ten. The chain has TRBV18 and TRBJ2-5; no clear D gene. Germline V CDR1 and CDR2: KGHSH, LQKENI. Trimming took off 2 bases at V and 5 bases at J, with 6 bases between the two ends. CDR3 length equals 12 residues. DNA for the CDR3: TGTGCCAGCTCACCAAGTAGGGAGACCCAGTACTTC. Its protein product is CASSPSRETQYF.

The chain combines TRBV30 with TRBJ1-2; possibly TRBD1 for D (6 bases). Germline V CDR1 and CDR2: GTSNPN, SVGIG (reference sequence). The ends were cut back, 3 bases at V and 4 bases at J, with 9 bases in the middle. CDR3 length: 12 amino acids. CDR3 in DNA: TGTGCCTGGAGCGGGACAAGCTATGGCTACACCTTC. Its translation is CAWSGTSYGYTF.

This clone is labeled as medium-sized. The chain is built from TRBV6-8 and TRBJ2-1, with 12 bases fitting TRBD1. This CDR3 contains 14 residues. CDR1 is MNHGY, CDR2 SAAAGT, per germline. V lost 6 bases and J lost 9; bases outside the gene matches: 6. This CDR3 is CASRSGQGAGEQFF. For the CDR3, the DNA is TGTGCCAGCAGGTCGGGACAGGGGGCGGGTGAGCAGTTCTTC.

The genes are TRBV10-2 and TRBJ1-5; 8 bases fit TRBD1. Losses at the gene ends were 8 bases for V and 7 bases for J; bases not matched to a gene: 7. The CDR3 runs 13 residues. Germline V gives CDR1 WSHSY, CDR2 SAAADI. The CDR3 loop reads CASATQGDQPQHF. As DNA, the CDR3 is TGCGCCAGCGCCACACAGGGGGACCAGCCCCAGCATTTT.

The chain links TRBV18 to TRBJ1-1, with TRBD1 as a possible D gene (6 bases). With 3 bases removed from V and 6 bases from J, the gap between germline ends came to 11 bases. The germline gives CDR1 KGHSH, CDR2 LQKENI. CDR3 length equals 13 residues. CDR3 sequence (DNA): TGTGCCAGCTCACCCGACAGGTTGGCTGAAGCTTTCTTT. Translated, it gives CASSPDRLAEAFF.

This clone was recorded a few times. V gene TRBV19 combines with J gene TRBJ2-1; D unclear. The germline CDR1 and CDR2 sequences are LNHDA and SQIVND (reference sequence). The germline V and J ends were trimmed by 4 bases and 4 bases, with 8 bases remaining between them. The CDR3 spans 13 residues. CDR3 amino acids: CASSRTIYNEQFF. In DNA, the CDR3 is TGTGCCAGTAGTAGAACTATTTACAATGAGCAGTTCTTC.

This clone came up a few times. The rearrangement uses TRBV19 and TRBJ1-1, with D possibly matching TRBD1 (6 bases). The germline gives CDR1 LNHDA, CDR2 SQIVND (reference sequence). The ends were cut back, 3 bases at V and 1 base at J, with 15 bases in the middle. The CDR3 consists of 16 residues. CDR3 coding DNA: TGTGCCAGTAGTATTGAACGGGGGCGTACGAACACTGAAGCTTTCTTT. This gives the protein CASSIERGRTNTEAFF.

The chain is built from TRBV11-3 and TRBJ2-7; D uncertain. The CDR3 is 14 residues long. Germline V lookup: CDR1 SGHNT, CDR2 YENEEA. V lost 4 bases and J lost 6, with 16 bases in between. This CDR3 reads CASSSPERALEQYF. The CDR3 nucleotides are TGTGCCAGCAGCTCCCCCGAACGGGCCCTCGAGCAGTACTTC.

This clone was observed many times. This chain links TRBV11-3 with TRBJ2-5; D gene ambiguous. Trimming pared 2 bases from V and 2 bases from J, leaving 18 bases between. The CDR3 has 17 amino acids. The germline V gene has CDR1 SGHNT and CDR2 YENEEA. CDR3 in amino acids: CASSLFYAYLNQETQYF. The CDR3 bases are TGTGCCAGCAGCTTATTCTACGCATACCTGAATCAAGAGACCCAGTACTTC. Combining the CDR3 with reference TRBV11-3 and TRBJ2-5 gives the whole variable domain EAGVVQSPRYKIIEKKQPVAFWCNPISGHNTLYWYLQNLGQGPELLIRYENEEAVDDSQLPKDRFSAERLKGVDSTLKIQPAELGDSAVYLCASSLFYAYLNQETQYFGPGTRLLVL.

V usage is TRBV28 and J usage is TRBJ2-5; 10 positions agree with TRBD1. The CDR3 extends over 14 amino acids. Germline V CDR1 and CDR2: MDHEN, SYDVKM. J was trimmed by 5 bases and V by 7 bases; bases with no gene match: 7. Here the CDR3 DNA reads TGTGCCAGCATGAGACAGGGGGCGGTGGAGACCCAGTACTTC. This codes for CASMRQGAVETQYF.

In its sample, this clone was seen many times. The chain couples TRBV11-3 to TRBJ2-2, with D unclear. From germline, CDR1 is SGHNT and CDR2 YENEEA. V lost 0 bases to trimming and J lost 3 bases, with 8 bases between them. The CDR3 consists of 15 residues. The CDR3 DNA follows: TGTGCCAGCAGCTTAGACAGTCCCTACACCGGGGAGCTGTTTTTT. Amino acid sequence: CASSLDSPYTGELFF.

The chain is built from TRBV14 and TRBJ2-6; D is uncertain. CDR1 SGHDN and CDR2 FVKESK come from the germline V gene. The ends were cut back, 4 bases at V and 4 bases at J, with 14 bases in the middle. The CDR3 runs 16 residues. The CDR3 protein is CASSRQDWAGANVLTF. In DNA form, the CDR3 reads TGTGCCAGCAGCCGACAAGACTGGGCAGGGGCCAACGTCCTGACTTTC.